This TCR beta chain is from a study of blood T cell repertoires in COVID-19. Study overall: Material from acute and convalescent COVID-19 was sourced from the United States, Italy and Spain. PBMCs, B-cell-depleted T cells, or T cells were the source of the cDNA or gDNA that made up the material.

One Seattle source followed patients from active infection through their disease course. Germline-derived CDR1 and CDR2 are MNHEY and SMNVEV (reference sequence). Losses at the gene ends were 3 bases for V and 0 bases for J; bases not matched to a gene: 5. This CDR3 is 15 amino acids long. Per the study methods: Scientists estimated how many nucleated cells there were by amplifying reference gene primers. Assay: immunoSEQ multiplex PCR; the TCRdb copy retains only in-frame clones and omits some. Clone size and the V and J calls come from that table; the DNA yielded D and trimming. The sample has about 160,000 clones, around 85% seen once. This clone appeared once.

Sequenced material: peripheral blood. The TCR was taken from a man older than 75 with COVID-19, enrolled during active disease. V and J are TRBV27 and TRBJ2-7, with 7 bases identical to TRBD1. CDR3 coding DNA: TGTGCCAGCAGTTTTGGGACAGACCCCTCCTACGAGCAGTACTTC. This translates into CASSFGTDPSYEQYF.